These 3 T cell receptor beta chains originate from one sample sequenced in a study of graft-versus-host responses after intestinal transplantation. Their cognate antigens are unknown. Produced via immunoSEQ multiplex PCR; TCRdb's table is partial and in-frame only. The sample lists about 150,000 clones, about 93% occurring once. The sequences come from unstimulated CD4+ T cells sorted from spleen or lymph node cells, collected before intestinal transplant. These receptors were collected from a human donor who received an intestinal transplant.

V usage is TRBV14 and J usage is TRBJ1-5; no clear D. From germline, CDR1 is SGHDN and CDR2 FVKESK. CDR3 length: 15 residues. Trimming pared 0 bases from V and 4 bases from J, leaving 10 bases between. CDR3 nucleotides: TGTGCCAGCAGCCAAGAAGGTCGCAGGAATCAGCCCCAGCATTTT. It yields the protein CASSQEGRRNQPQHF.

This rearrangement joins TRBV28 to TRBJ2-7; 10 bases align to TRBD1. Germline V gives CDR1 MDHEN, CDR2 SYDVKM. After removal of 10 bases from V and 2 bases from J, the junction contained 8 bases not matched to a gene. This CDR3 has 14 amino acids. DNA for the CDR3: TGTGCCACCGCCCGGACAGGGGGGACCTACGAGCAGTACTTC. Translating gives CATARTGGTYEQYF.

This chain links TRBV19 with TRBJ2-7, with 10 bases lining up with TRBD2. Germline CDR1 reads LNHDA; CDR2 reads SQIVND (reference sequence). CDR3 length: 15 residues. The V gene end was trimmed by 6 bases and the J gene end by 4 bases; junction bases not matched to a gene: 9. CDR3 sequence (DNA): TGTGCCAGTAGCCCTCGGACTAGCGGCGCTTACGAGCAGTACTTC. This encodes CASSPRTSGAYEQYF.